Listed below are T cell receptor beta chains from one sample, sequenced in a study of cytomegalovirus exposure and HLA in healthy donors. Method: immunoSEQ multiplex PCR; TCRdb's copy keeps in-frame clones and lacks some. The table lists about 160,000 clones, around 78% of them singletons. Sequencing input: PBMCs. These receptors were obtained from a woman in her forties in good health and CMV-seronegative. Both conserved end residues are part of each CDR3. Fields, in order: V gene, clone size, J gene, D gene, CDR3 protein, CDR3 DNA. D genes are given only for firm matches. Some rows mark clone size as missing; the rest say once, few, many or name a class of expanded clone.

V: TRBV5-1; size: NA; J: TRBJ2-1; D: TRBD1; CDR3: CASSQQGASYNEQFF; DNA: TGCGCCAGCAGCCAACAGGGGGCGTCCTACAATGAGCAGTTCTTC
V: TRBV19; size: NA; J: TRBJ2-5; D: TRBD1; CDR3: CASSIGDRGIQHF; DNA: TGTGCCAGTAGTATCGGGGACAGGGGGATACAGCACTTC
V: TRBV18; size: NA; J: TRBJ2-1; D: TRBD2; CDR3: CASLPRLAGGKSSYNEQFF; DNA: TGTGCCAGCTTACCCCGGCTAGCGGGGGGGAAAAGCTCCTACAATGAGCAGTTCTTC
V: TRBV5-4; size: NA; J: TRBJ2-1; D: TRBD1; CDR3: CASSRPDRGNEQFF; DNA: TGTGCCAGCAGCCGCCCCGACAGGGGCAATGAGCAGTTCTTC
V: TRBV10-1; size: NA; J: TRBJ1-2; D: TRBD1; CDR3: CASSDGTGGQRYTF; DNA: TGCGCCAGCAGTGATGGGACAGGGGGCCAACGTTACACCTTC
V: TRBV7-9; size: NA; J: TRBJ2-1; D: TRBD2; CDR3: CASSSPAGGGEQFF; DNA: TGTGCCAGCAGCTCCCCAGCGGGGGGCGGCGAGCAGTTCTTC
V: TRBV28; size: NA; J: TRBJ2-7; D: TRBD1; CDR3: CASSYTLITGGELGEQYF; DNA: TGTGCCAGCAGCTACACCCTAATTACAGGGGGCGAATTGGGGGAGCAGTACTTC
V: TRBV5-1; size: NA; J: TRBJ2-2; D: NA; CDR3: CASSPGTTYTGELFF; DNA: TGCGCCAGCAGTCCCGGGACAACTTACACCGGGGAGCTGTTTTTT
V: TRBV5-1; size: NA; J: TRBJ1-2; D: NA; CDR3: CASSSGQPWANYGYTF; DNA: TGCGCCAGCAGCAGCGGACAGCCCTGGGCTAACTATGGCTACACCTTC
V: TRBV6-6; size: NA; J: TRBJ2-7; D: NA; CDR3: CASSGPLDSYEQYF; DNA: TGTGCCAGCAGTGGACCACTAGACTCCTACGAGCAGTACTTC
V: TRBV15; size: NA; J: TRBJ1-4; D: TRBD1; CDR3: CATSRTTGAANEKLFF; DNA: TGTGCCACCAGCAGAACGACAGGGGCCGCGAATGAAAAACTGTTTTTT
V: TRBV2; size: NA; J: TRBJ1-3; D: TRBD1; CDR3: CASRSYRGPDGNTIYF; DNA: TGTGCCAGCAGATCCTATAGGGGGCCTGATGGAAACACCATATATTTT
V: TRBV13; size: NA; J: TRBJ1-2; D: TRBD1; CDR3: CASSWNLGTVEGYTF; DNA: TGTGCCAGCAGCTGGAATCTTGGGACAGTTGAGGGCTACACCTTC
V: TRBV5-6; size: NA; J: TRBJ2-1; D: TRBD2; CDR3: CASSFFRSGGPYNEQFF; DNA: TGTGCCAGCAGCTTCTTCCGAAGCGGGGGTCCTTACAATGAGCAGTTCTTC
V: TRBV2; size: NA; J: TRBJ2-5; D: NA; CDR3: CASSVTQETQYF; DNA: TGTGCCAGCAGTGTGACTCAAGAGACCCAGTACTTC
V: TRBV6-5; size: NA; J: TRBJ2-5; D: NA; CDR3: CASSWGVGGQETQYF; DNA: TGTGCCAGCAGCTGGGGGGTAGGTGGGCAAGAGACCCAGTACTTC
V: TRBV9; size: NA; J: TRBJ2-6; D: NA; CDR3: CASSVVPYSSGANVLTF; DNA: TGTGCCAGCAGCGTAGTCCCCTACAGCTCTGGGGCCAACGTCCTGACTTTC
V: TRBV4-2; size: NA; J: TRBJ1-2; D: TRBD1; CDR3: CASSQGDRDYGYTF; DNA: TGTGCCAGCAGCCAAGGGGACAGGGACTATGGCTACACCTTC
V: TRBV5-6; size: NA; J: TRBJ1-2; D: NA; CDR3: CASSLADGNGYTF; DNA: TGTGCCAGCAGCTTGGCCGACGGGAATGGCTACACCTTC
V: TRBV9; size: NA; J: TRBJ2-5; D: NA; CDR3: CASSVGAPLEETQYF; DNA: TGTGCCAGCAGCGTAGGGGCCCCACTTGAAGAGACCCAGTACTTC
V: TRBV4-1; size: NA; J: TRBJ1-4; D: TRBD1; CDR3: CASSQVRTGQATNEKLFF; DNA: TGCGCCAGCAGCCAAGTTAGGACCGGACAGGCAACTAATGAAAAACTGTTTTTT
V: TRBV6-5; size: NA; J: TRBJ1-4; D: NA; CDR3: CASSYVGGGEKLFF; DNA: TGTGCCAGCAGTTACGTGGGTGGAGGTGAAAAACTGTTTTTT
V: TRBV4-1; size: once; J: TRBJ1-2; D: TRBD1; CDR3: CASSQDEQGARGYTF; DNA: TGCGCCAGCAGCCAAGATGAGCAGGGGGCTCGTGGCTACACCTTC
V: TRBV28; size: NA; J: TRBJ2-7; D: TRBD1; CDR3: CASRQPGQGTHEQYF; DNA: TGTGCCAGCAGGCAGCCGGGACAGGGGACCCACGAGCAGTACTTC
V: TRBV6-5; size: NA; J: TRBJ2-1; D: TRBD2; CDR3: CAATRGAGGYNEQFF; DNA: TGTGCCGCAACCCGCGGGGCGGGGGGCTACAATGAGCAGTTCTTC
V: TRBV5-1; size: once; J: TRBJ2-1; D: NA; CDR3: CASSGTLTYNEQFF; DNA: TGCGCCAGCAGCGGGACTCTAACCTACAATGAGCAGTTCTTC
V: TRBV10-3; size: NA; J: TRBJ1-6; D: TRBD1; CDR3: CAITPGGSPLHF; DNA: TGTGCCATCACCCCAGGGGGCTCACCCCTCCACTTT
V: TRBV5-1; size: NA; J: TRBJ2-2; D: TRBD2; CDR3: CASSLAGANTGELFF; DNA: TGCGCCAGCAGCTTAGCGGGGGCGAACACCGGGGAGCTGTTTTTT
V: TRBV11-2; size: few; J: TRBJ1-4; D: TRBD1; CDR3: CASSQRTGGEKLFF; DNA: TGTGCCAGCAGCCAACGGACAGGGGGCGAAAAACTGTTTTTT